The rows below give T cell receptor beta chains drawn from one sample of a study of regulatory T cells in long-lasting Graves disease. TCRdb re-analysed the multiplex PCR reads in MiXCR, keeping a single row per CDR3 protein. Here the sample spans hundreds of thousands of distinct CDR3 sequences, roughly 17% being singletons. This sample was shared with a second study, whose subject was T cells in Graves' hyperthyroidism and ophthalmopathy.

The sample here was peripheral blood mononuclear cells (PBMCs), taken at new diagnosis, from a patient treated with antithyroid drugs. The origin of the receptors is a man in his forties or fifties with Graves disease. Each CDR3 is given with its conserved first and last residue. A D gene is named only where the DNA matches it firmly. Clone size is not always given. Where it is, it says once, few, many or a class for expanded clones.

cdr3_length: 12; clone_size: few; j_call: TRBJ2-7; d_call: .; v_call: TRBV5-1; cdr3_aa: CASSSPNYEQYF; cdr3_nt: TGCGCCAGCAGCTCACCGAACTACGAGCAGTACTTC
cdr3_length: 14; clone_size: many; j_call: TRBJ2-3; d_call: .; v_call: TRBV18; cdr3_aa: CASSPGPSTDTQYF; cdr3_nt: TGTGCCAGCTCACCAGGCCCGAGCACAGATACGCAGTATTTT
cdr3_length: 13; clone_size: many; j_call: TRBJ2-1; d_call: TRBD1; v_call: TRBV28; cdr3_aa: CASSSRDSNEQFF; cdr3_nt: TGTGCCAGCAGTTCCCGGGACAGCAATGAGCAGTTCTTC
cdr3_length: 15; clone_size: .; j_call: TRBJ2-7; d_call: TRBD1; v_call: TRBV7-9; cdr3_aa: CASSPTGTGLYEQYF; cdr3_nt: TGTGCCAGCAGCCCCACCGGGACAGGGTTATACGAGCAGTACTTC
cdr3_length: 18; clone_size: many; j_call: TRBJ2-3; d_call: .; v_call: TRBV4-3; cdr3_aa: CASSQVYSLQISTDTQYF; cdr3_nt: TGCGCCAGCAGCCAAGTGTATTCGCTCCAAATTAGCACAGATACGCAGTATTTT
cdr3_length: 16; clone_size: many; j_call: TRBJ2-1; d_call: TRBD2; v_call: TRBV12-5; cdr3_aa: CASGLSGTSWFDEQFF; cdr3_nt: TGTGCTAGTGGTTTATCGGGGACTAGTTGGTTCGATGAGCAGTTCTTC
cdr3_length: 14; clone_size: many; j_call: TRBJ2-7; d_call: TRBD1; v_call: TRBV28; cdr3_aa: CASSSGTGTYEQYF; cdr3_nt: TGTGCCAGCAGTTCCGGGACAGGGACCTACGAGCAGTACTTC
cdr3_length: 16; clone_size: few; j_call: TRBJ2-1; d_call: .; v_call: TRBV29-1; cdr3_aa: CSVVERGRGSYNEQFF; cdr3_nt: TGCAGCGTTGTGGAGAGGGGGAGAGGGTCCTACAATGAGCAGTTCTTC
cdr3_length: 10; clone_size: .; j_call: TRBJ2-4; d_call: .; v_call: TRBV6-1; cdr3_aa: CASGGRRYNF; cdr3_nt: TGTGCCAGCGGCGGACGTAGGTACAACTTC
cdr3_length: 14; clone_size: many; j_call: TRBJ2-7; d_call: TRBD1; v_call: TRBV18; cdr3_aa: CASSPLGQSYEQYF; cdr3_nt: TGTGCCAGCTCACCTTTGGGACAGTCCTACGAGCAGTACTTC
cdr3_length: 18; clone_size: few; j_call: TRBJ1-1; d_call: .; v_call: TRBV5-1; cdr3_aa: CASSLGRGSPGKDTEAFF; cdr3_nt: TGCGCCAGCAGCTTGGGTCGGGGATCGCCCGGGAAGGACACTGAAGCTTTCTTT
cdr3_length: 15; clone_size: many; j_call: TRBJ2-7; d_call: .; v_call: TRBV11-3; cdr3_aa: CASSSSGLSSYEQYF; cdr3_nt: TGTGCCAGCAGCTCTTCAGGCCTTAGCTCCTACGAGCAGTACTTC
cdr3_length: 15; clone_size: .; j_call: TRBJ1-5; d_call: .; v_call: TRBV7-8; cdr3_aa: CASSAIAGANQPQHF; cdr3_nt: TGTGCCAGCAGCGCGATCGCGGGAGCCAATCAGCCCCAGCATTTT
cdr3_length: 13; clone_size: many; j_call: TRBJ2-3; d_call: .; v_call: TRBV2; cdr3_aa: CASSVWLGDTQYF; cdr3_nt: TGTGCCAGCAGTGTATGGTTGGGGGATACGCAGTATTTT
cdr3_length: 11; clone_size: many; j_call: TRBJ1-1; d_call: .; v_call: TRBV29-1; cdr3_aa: CSVGTDTEAFF; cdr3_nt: TGCAGCGTTGGGACAGACACTGAAGCTTTCTTT
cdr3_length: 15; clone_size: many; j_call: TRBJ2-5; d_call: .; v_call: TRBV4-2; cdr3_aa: CASSPRGGWAETQYF; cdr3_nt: TGTGCCAGCAGCCCAAGGGGGGGGTGGGCAGAGACCCAGTACTTC
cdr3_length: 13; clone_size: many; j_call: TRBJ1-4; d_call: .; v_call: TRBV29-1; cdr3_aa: CSVARQGNEKLFF; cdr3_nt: TGCAGCGTTGCCAGGCAGGGTAATGAAAAACTGTTTTTT
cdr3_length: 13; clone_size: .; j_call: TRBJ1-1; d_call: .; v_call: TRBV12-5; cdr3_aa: CASGLDGYTEAFF; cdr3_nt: TGTGCTAGTGGTTTGGACGGGTACACTGAAGCTTTCTTT
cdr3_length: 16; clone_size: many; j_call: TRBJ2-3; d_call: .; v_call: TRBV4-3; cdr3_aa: CASSQGWRGSTDTQYF; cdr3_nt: TGCGCCAGCAGCCAAGGCTGGAGGGGGAGCACAGATACGCAGTATTTT
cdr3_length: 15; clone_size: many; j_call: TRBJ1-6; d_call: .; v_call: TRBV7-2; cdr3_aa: CASSLEPVAYSPLHF; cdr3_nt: TGTGCCAGCAGCTTAGAGCCAGTGGCGTATTCACCCCTCCACTTT
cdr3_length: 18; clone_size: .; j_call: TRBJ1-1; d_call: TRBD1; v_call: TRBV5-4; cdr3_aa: CASSLGADRGPLNTEAFF; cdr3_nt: TGTGCCAGCAGCTTAGGGGCGGACAGGGGGCCTCTGAACACTGAAGCTTTCTTT
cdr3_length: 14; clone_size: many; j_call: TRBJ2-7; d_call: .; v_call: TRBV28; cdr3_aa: CASSLRHGRGEQYF; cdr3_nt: TGTGCCAGCAGTTTACGGCACGGCAGGGGCGAGCAGTACTTC
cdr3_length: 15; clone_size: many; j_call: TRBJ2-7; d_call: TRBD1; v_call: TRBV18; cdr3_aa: CASSLGTADQGEQYF; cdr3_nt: TGTGCCAGCTCACTGGGGACAGCGGACCAGGGCGAGCAGTACTTC
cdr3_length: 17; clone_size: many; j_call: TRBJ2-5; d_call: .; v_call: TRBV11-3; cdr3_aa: CASSPGQRGNIQETQYF; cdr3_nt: TGTGCCAGCAGCCCGGGGCAACGCGGGAACATCCAAGAGACCCAGTACTTC
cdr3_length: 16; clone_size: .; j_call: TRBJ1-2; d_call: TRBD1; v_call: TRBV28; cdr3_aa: CASRSTGTAFRNGYTF; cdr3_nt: TGTGCCAGCAGATCCACCGGGACAGCCTTTCGAAATGGCTACACCTTC
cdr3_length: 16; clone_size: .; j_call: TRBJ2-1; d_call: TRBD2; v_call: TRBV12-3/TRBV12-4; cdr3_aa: CASSCTSGGEGNEQFF; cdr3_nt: TGTGCCAGCAGTTGTACTAGCGGGGGGGAGGGTAATGAGCAGTTCTTC
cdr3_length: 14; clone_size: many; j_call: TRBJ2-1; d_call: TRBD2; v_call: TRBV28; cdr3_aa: CASRGLAGNNEQFF; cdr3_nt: TGTGCCAGCAGAGGACTAGCGGGGAACAATGAGCAGTTCTTC
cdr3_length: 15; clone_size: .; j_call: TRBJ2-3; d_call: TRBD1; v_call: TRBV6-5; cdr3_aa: CASSYSRDRRDTQYF; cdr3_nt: TGTGCCAGCAGTTACTCCCGGGACAGGAGAGATACGCAGTATTTT
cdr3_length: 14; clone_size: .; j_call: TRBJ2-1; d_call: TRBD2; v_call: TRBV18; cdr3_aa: CASSLAGGSYEQFF; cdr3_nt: TGTGCCAGCTCACTAGCGGGGGGTTCTTATGAGCAGTTCTTC
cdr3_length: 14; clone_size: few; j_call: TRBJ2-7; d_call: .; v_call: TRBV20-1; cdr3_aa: CSARDSGGPYEQYF; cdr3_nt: TGCAGTGCTAGAGATTCAGGGGGGCCCTACGAGCAGTACTTC
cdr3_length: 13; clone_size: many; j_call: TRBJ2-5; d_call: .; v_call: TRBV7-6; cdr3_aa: CASSLRGPETQYF; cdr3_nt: TGTGCCAGCAGCTTGAGGGGTCCAGAGACCCAGTACTTC
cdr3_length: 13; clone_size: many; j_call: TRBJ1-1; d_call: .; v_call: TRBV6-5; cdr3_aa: CASSYGSLTEAFF; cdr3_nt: TGTGCCAGCAGTTACGGCAGCCTGACTGAAGCTTTCTTT
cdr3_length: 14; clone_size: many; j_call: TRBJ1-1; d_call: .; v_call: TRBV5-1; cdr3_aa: CASSSDSQNTEAFF; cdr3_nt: TGCGCCAGCAGCTCGGACAGTCAGAACACTGAAGCTTTCTTT
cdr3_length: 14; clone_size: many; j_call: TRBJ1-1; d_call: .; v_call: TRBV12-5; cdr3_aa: CASGLPTVWSGAFF; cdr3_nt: TGTGCTAGTGGTTTGCCAACCGTTTGGTCGGGAGCTTTCTTT
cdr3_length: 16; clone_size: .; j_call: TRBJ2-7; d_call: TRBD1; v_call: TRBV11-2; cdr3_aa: CASSYFPTGRGYEQYF; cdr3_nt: TGTGCCAGCAGTTACTTTCCGACAGGGAGAGGCTACGAGCAGTACTTC
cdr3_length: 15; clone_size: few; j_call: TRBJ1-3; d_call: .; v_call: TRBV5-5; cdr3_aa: CASSLGPGSGNTIYF; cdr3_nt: TGTGCCAGCAGCTTAGGACCCGGCTCTGGAAACACCATATATTTT
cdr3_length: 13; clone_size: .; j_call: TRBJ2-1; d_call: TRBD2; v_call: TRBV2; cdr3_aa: CASSGGAAGEQFF; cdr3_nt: TGTGCCAGCAGCGGGGGGGCCGCAGGTGAGCAGTTCTTC
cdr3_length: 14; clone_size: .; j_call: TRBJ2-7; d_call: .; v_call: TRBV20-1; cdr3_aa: CSARRGGQWYEQYF; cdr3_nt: TGCAGTGCTAGAAGGGGGGGCCAATGGTACGAGCAGTACTTC
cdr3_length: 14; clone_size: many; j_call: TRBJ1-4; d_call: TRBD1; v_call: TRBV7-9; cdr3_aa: CASSFRDSNEKLFF; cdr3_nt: TGTGCCAGCAGCTTTAGGGACAGTAATGAAAAACTGTTTTTT
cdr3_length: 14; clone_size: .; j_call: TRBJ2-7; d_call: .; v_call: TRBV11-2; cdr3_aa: CASSLVLVPYEQYF; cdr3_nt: TGTGCCAGCAGCTTAGTTTTGGTCCCGTACGAGCAGTACTTC
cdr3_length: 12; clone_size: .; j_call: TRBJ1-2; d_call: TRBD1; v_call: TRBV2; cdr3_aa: CASSQTGMGYTF; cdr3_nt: TGTGCCAGCAGTCAGACAGGGATGGGCTACACCTTC
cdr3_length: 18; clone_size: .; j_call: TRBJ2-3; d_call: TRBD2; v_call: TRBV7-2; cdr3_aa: CASSLSSGTSGGADTQYF; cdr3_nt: TGTGCCAGCAGCTTATCATCCGGGACTAGCGGGGGGGCAGATACGCAGTATTTT
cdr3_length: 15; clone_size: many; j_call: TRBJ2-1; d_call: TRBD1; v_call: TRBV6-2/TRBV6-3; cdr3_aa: CASSERTGPYNEQFF; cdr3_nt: TGTGCCAGCAGTGAGCGGACAGGGCCCTACAATGAGCAGTTCTTC
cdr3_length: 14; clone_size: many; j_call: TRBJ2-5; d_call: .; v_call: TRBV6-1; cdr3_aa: CASSPLDSRETQYF; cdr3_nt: TGTGCCAGCAGTCCCCTGGACAGCCGAGAGACCCAGTACTTC
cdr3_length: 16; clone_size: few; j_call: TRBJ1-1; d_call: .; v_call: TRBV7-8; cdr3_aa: CASSFRGQTGGTEAFF; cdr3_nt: TGTGCCAGCAGCTTTCGGGGACAAACGGGAGGGACTGAAGCTTTCTTT
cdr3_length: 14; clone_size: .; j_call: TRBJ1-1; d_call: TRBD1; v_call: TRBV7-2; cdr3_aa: CVSSFFGRGIEAFF; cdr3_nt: TGTGTCAGCAGCTTTTTCGGCAGGGGGATTGAAGCTTTCTTT
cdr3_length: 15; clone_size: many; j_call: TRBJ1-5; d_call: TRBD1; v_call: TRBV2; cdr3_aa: CASRAIDRGGQPQHF; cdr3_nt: TGTGCCAGCAGAGCAATCGACAGGGGAGGGCAGCCCCAGCATTTT